The T cell receptor (beta chain) under discussion was sequenced for a study of blood T cell repertoires in COVID-19. Study details: T cells, B-cell-depleted T cells, or PBMCs provided the cDNA or gDNA that served as material.

Germline lookup yields CDR1 LGHNA and CDR2 YNFKEQ. Trimming at V came to 4 bases and at J to 3 bases, leaving 8 bases not matched to a gene. This CDR3 is built from 16 residues. As originally analysed: Amplifying reference gene primers gave estimates of nucleated cell counts. The data were produced by immunoSEQ multiplex PCR, yet TCRdb's version contains in-frame clones alone and is incomplete. That table gives V, J and clone size, and the DNA gave D and trimming. This repertoire shows approximately 400,000 clones, approximately 80% found once; its top ten account for 1.1%. This sequence was found in a human donor with acute or convalescent COVID-19. The donor label of this sample is uncertain. The chain combines TRBV4-2 with TRBJ2-3; 9 bases are a match to TRBD2. The material sequenced was peripheral blood. In DNA form, the CDR3 reads TGTGCCAGCAGCCCTAAGAGCGGGGGGCGGACAGATACGCAGTATTTT. This sequence encodes CASSPKSGGRTDTQYF.